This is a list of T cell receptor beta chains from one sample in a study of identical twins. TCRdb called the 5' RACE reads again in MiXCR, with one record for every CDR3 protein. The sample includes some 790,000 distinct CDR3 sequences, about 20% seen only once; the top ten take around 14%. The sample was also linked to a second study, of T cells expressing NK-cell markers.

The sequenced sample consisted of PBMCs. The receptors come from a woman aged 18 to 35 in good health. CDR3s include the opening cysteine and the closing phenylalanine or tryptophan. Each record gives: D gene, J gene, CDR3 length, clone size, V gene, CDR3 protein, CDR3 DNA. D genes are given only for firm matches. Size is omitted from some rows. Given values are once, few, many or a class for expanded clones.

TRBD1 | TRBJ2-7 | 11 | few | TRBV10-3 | CASTGGEEQYF | TGTGCCTCCACAGGGGGAGAAGAGCAGTACTTC
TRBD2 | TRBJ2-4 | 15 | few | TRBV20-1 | CSAHLAGVTKNIQYF | TGCAGTGCACATTTAGCGGGAGTAACCAAAAACATTCAGTACTTC
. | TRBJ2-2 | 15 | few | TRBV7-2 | CASSLQVPNTGELFF | TGTGCCAGCAGCTTACAGGTTCCGAACACCGGGGAGCTGTTTTTT
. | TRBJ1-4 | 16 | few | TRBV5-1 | CASSFDGPSGDEKLFF | TGCGCCAGCAGCTTCGACGGGCCTTCCGGGGATGAAAAACTGTTTTTT
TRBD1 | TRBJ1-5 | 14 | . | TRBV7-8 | CASSPDRGGGPQHF | TGTGCCAGCAGCCCGGACAGGGGGGGAGGGCCCCAGCATTTT
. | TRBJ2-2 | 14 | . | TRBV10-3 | CAISAQGTTGELFF | TGTGCCATCAGTGCGCAGGGTACCACCGGGGAGCTGTTTTTT
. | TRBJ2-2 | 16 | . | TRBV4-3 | CASSQDPGPVTGELFF | TGCGCCAGCAGCCAAGACCCGGGACCGGTTACCGGGGAGCTGTTTTTT
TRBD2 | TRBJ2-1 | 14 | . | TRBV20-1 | CSATGTSAINEQFF | TGCAGTGCGACCGGGACTAGCGCCATCAATGAGCAGTTCTTC
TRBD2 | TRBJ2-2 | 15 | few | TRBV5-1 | CASSPTSGYTGELFF | TGCGCCAGCAGCCCGACTAGCGGGTACACCGGGGAGCTGTTTTTT
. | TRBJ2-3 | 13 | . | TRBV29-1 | CSVEAGGIDTQYF | TGCAGCGTTGAAGCCGGGGGAATAGATACGCAGTATTTT
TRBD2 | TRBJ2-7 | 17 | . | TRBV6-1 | CASSPGLAVTYSYEQYF | TGTGCCAGCAGTCCCGGACTAGCGGTGACATACTCCTACGAGCAGTACTTC
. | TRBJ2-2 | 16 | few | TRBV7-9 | CASSYYSPEVTGELFF | TGTGCCAGCAGCTATTACAGCCCCGAGGTCACCGGGGAGCTGTTTTTT
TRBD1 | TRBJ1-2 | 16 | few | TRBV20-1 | CSARPDRLGINYGYTF | TGCAGTGCTAGACCGGACAGGCTTGGGATCAACTATGGCTACACCTTC
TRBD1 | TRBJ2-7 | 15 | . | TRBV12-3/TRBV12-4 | CASSPWGQATYEQYF | TGTGCCAGCAGCCCCTGGGGACAGGCTACCTACGAGCAGTACTTC
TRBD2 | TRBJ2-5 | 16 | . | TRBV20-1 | CSARPFLSGSHETQYF | TGCAGTGCTAGACCATTCTTGAGCGGGAGTCATGAGACCCAGTACTTC
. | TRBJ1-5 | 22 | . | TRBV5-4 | CASSLIPLRSSLMPRRGQPQHF | TGTGCCAGCAGCTTGATTCCTCTACGCAGCAGCTTGATGCCCCGACGGGGCCAGCCCCAGCATTTT
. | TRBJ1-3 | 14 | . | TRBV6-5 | CASSYREAGNTIYF | TGTGCCAGCAGTTACAGGGAAGCGGGAAACACCATATATTTT
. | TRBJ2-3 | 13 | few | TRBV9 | CASSVADGDTQYF | TGTGCCAGCAGCGTGGCGGACGGGGATACGCAGTATTTT
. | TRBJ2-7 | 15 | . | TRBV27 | CASSPVPGGSYEQYF | TGTGCCAGCAGTCCTGTTCCAGGTGGCTCCTACGAGCAGTACTTC
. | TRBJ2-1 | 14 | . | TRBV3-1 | CASRAGTHTNEQFF | TGTGCCAGCAGAGCCGGGACACATACCAATGAGCAGTTCTTC
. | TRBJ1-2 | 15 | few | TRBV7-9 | CASSKDGTRSYGYTF | TGTGCCAGCAGCAAGGACGGAACAAGAAGCTATGGCTACACCTTC
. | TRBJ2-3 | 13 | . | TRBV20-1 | CSATGSYKDTQYF | TGCAGTGCTACCGGGAGTTATAAAGATACGCAGTATTTT
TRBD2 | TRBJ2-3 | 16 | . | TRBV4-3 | CASSHRGLAGTDTQYF | TGCGCCAGCAGCCATCGCGGACTAGCGGGCACAGATACGCAGTATTTT
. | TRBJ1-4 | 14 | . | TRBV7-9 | CASREGMGDEKLFF | TGTGCCAGCCGCGAGGGGATGGGCGATGAAAAACTGTTTTTT
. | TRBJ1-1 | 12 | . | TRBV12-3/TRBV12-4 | CASTPDVTEAFF | TGTGCCAGCACCCCGGACGTAACTGAAGCTTTCTTT
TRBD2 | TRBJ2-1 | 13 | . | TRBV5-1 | CASSNLLAYEQFF | TGCGCCAGCAGCAACCTACTAGCGTATGAGCAGTTCTTC
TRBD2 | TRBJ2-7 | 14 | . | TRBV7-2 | CASSLGWASGEQYF | TGTGCCAGCAGCTTAGGGTGGGCTAGCGGTGAGCAGTACTTC
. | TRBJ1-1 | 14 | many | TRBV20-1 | CSASWAGRGTEAFF | TGCAGTGCTAGTTGGGCAGGGAGAGGCACTGAAGCTTTCTTT
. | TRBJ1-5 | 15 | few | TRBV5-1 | CASKPDSSPNQPQHF | TGCGCCAGCAAGCCGGACAGCTCCCCTAATCAGCCCCAGCATTTT
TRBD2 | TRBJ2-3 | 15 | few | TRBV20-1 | CSASMLRGETDTQYF | TGCAGTGCTAGCATGCTGCGGGGGGAAACAGATACGCAGTATTTT
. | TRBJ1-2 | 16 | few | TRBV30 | CAWSLPSRDRGYGYTF | TGTGCCTGGAGTCTCCCATCGAGGGATAGAGGGTATGGCTACACCTTC
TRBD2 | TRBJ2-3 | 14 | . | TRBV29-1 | CSVVLAGSTDTQYF | TGCAGCGTTGTACTAGCGGGTAGCACAGATACGCAGTATTTT
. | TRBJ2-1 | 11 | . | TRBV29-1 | CSVGSSNEQFF | TGCAGCGTAGGAAGTAGCAATGAGCAGTTCTTC
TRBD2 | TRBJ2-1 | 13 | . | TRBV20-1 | CSASQRGGNEQFF | TGCAGTGCTAGCCAGCGGGGGGGCAATGAGCAGTTCTTC
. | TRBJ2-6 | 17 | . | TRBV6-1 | CASSPLKVGLGANVLTF | TGTGCCAGCAGCCCCTTGAAGGTGGGCTTGGGGGCCAACGTCCTGACTTTC
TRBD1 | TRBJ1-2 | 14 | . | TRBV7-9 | CASSSDRGNYGYTF | TGTGCCAGCAGCTCGGACAGGGGTAACTATGGCTACACCTTC
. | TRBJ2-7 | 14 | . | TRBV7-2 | CASSSGLNSYEQYF | TGTGCCAGCAGCTCGGGACTTAACTCCTACGAGCAGTACTTC
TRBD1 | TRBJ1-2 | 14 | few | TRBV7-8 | CASSPPGQGFGYTF | TGTGCCAGCAGCCCGCCGGGACAGGGGTTTGGCTACACCTTC
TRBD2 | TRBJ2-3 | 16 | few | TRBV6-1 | CASSLTSGITSDTQYF | TGTGCCAGCAGCCTAACTAGCGGGATTACCTCAGATACGCAGTATTTT
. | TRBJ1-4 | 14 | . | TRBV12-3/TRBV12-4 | CASSLDSFHEKLFF | TGTGCCAGCAGTTTAGACTCCTTCCACGAAAAACTGTTTTTT
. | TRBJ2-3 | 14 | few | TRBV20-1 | CSARVLGGTDTQYF | TGCAGTGCTAGGGTACTAGGTGGCACAGATACGCAGTATTTT
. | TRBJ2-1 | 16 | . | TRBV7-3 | CASSPRPGDPYNEQFF | TGTGCCAGCAGCCCCAGACCGGGGGATCCCTACAATGAGCAGTTCTTC
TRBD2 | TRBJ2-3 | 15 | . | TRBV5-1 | CASFGGAGPTDTQYF | TGCGCCAGCTTCGGGGGGGCAGGACCCACAGATACGCAGTATTTT
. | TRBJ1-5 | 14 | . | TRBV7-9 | CASSRGGDASAQHF | TGTGCCAGCAGCCGGGGGGGGGACGCCTCGGCCCAGCATTTT
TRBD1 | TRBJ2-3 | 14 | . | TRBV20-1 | CSAPDRTSTDTQYF | TGCAGTGCTCCGGACAGGACTAGCACAGATACGCAGTATTTT
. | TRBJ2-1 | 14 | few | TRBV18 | CASSPSLEDNEQFF | TGTGCCAGCTCACCATCCCTAGAGGACAATGAGCAGTTCTTC
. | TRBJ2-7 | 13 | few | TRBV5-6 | CASSPGANYEQYF | TGTGCCAGCAGCCCCGGGGCCAACTACGAGCAGTACTTC
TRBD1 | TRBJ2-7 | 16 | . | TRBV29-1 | CSVEGETGAPFSEQYF | TGCAGCGTTGAAGGGGAAACAGGGGCCCCCTTTAGCGAGCAGTACTTC
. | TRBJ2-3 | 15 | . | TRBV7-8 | CASSLADRNTDTQYF | TGTGCCAGCAGCTTAGCGGACAGAAATACAGATACGCAGTATTTT
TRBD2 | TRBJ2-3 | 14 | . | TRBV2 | CASTSGLVLDTQYF | TGTGCCAGCACCTCGGGACTAGTGTTAGATACGCAGTATTTT
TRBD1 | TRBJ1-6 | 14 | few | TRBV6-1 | CASSHRTGEKPLHF | TGTGCCAGCAGCCACAGGACAGGGGAAAAGCCCCTCCACTTT
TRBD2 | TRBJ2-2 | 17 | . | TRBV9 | CASSDRTSGTPTGELFF | TGTGCCAGCAGCGACCGGACTAGCGGGACGCCTACCGGGGAGCTGTTTTTT
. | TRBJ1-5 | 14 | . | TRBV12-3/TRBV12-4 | CASSLGRHNQPQHF | TGTGCCAGCAGCCTGGGACGCCATAATCAGCCCCAGCATTTT
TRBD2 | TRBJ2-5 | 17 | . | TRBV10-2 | CASSDRSGGASRETQYF | TGCGCCAGCAGTGACCGAAGCGGGGGGGCCTCCAGAGAGACCCAGTACTTC
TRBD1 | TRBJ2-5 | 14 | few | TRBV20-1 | CSAPGQADQETQYF | TGCAGTGCTCCGGGACAGGCGGACCAAGAGACCCAGTACTTC
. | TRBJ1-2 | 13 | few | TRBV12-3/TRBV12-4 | CASNSKEGNGYTF | TGTGCCAGCAACTCAAAGGAGGGGAACGGCTACACCTTC